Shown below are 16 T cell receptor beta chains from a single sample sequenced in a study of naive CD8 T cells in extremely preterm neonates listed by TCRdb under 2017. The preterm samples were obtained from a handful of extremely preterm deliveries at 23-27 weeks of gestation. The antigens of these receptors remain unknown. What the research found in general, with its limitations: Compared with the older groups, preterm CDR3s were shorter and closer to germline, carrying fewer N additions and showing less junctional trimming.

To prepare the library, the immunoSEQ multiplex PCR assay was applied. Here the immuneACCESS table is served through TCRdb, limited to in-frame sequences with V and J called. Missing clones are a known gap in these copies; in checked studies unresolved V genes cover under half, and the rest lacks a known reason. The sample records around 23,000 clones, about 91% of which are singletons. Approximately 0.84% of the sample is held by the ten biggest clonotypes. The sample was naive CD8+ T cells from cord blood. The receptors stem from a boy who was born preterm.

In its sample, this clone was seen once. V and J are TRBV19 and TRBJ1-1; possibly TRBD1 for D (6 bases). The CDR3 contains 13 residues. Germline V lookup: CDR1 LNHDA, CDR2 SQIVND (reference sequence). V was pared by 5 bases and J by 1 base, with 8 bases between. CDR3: CASSATGNTEAFF. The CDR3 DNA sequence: TGTGCCAGTAGTGCGACAGGGAACACTGAAGCTTTCTTT.

As DNA, the CDR3 is TGCAGCGTCCGGACAGGGGGCAGGGAAGCTTTCTTT. It is translated as CSVRTGGREAFF. V is TRBV29-1 and J is TRBJ1-1; TRBD1 matches 11 bases. V dropped 6 bases and J dropped 8; count of bases not matched to a gene: 5. The germline gives CDR1 SQVTM, CDR2 ANQGSEA. This CDR3 is 12 amino acids long.

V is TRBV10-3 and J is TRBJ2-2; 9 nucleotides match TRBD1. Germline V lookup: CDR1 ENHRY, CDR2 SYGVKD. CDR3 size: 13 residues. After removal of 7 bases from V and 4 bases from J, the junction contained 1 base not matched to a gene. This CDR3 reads CAIMTGGTGELFF. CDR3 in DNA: TGTGCCATCATGACAGGGGGCACCGGGGAGCTGTTTTTT.

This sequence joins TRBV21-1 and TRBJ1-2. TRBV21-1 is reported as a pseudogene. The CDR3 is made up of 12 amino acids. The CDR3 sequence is CASSKGDYGYTF. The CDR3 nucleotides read TGTGCCAGCAGCAAAGGGGACTATGGCTACACCTTC.

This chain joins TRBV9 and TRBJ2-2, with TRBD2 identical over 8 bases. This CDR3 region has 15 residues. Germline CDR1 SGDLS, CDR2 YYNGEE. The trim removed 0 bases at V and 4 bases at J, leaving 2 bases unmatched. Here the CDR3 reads CASSVAGGPTGELFF. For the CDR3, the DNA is TGTGCCAGCAGCGTAGCGGGGGGGCCCACCGGGGAGCTGTTTTTT. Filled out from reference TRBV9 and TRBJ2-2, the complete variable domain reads DSGVTQTPKHLITATGQRVTLRCSPRSGDLSVYWYQQSLDQGLQFLIQYYNGEERAKGNILERFSAQQFPDLHSELNLSSLELGDSALYFCASSVAGGPTGELFFGEGSRLTVL.

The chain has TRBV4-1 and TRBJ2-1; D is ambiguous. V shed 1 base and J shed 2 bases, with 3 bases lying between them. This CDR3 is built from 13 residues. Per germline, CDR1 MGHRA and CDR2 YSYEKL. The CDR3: CASSQAAYNEQFF. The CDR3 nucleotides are TGCGCCAGCAGCCAAGCGGCCTACAATGAGCAGTTCTTC.

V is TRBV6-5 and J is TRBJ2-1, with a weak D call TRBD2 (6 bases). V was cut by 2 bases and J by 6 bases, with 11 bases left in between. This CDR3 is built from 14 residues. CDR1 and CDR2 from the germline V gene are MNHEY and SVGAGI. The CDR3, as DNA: TGTGCCAGCAGTTACCTCACTAGCAGCAATGAGCAGTTCTTC. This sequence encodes CASSYLTSSNEQFF.

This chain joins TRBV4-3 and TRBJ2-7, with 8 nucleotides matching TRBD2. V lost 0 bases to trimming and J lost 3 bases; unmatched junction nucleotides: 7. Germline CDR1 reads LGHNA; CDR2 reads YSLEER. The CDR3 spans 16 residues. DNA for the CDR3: TGCGCCAGCAGCCAAGATAGGAGAAGCGGGGGCTACGAGCAGTACTTC. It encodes CASSQDRRSGGYEQYF.

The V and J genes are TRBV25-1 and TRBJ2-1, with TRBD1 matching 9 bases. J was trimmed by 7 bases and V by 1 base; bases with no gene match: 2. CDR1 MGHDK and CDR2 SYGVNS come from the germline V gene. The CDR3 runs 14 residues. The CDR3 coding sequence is TGTGCCAGCAGTGAATGGGGGACAGGGAATGAGCAGTTCTTC. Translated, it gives CASSEWGTGNEQFF.

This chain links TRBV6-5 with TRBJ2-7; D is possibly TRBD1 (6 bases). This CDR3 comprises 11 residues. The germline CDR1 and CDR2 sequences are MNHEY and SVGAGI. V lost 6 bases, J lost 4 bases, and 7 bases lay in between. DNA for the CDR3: TGTGCCAGCAGGACAGGTTACGAGCAGTACTTC. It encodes CASRTGYEQYF.

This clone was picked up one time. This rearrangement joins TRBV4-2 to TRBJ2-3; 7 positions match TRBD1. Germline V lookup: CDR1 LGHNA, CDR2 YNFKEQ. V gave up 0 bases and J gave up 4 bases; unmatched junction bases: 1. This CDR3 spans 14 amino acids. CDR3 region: CASSQDQGADTQYF. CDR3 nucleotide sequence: TGTGCCAGCAGCCAAGATCAGGGGGCAGATACGCAGTATTTT.

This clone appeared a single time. The CDR3 sequence is CASSESGVSNEKLFF. CDR3 coding DNA: TGTGCCAGCAGTGAATCAGGGGTTTCTAATGAAAAACTGTTTTTT. This chain uses TRBV6-1 with TRBJ1-4; tentatively, D is TRBD1 (6 bases). The CDR3 has 15 residues. The germline CDR1 and CDR2 sequences are MNHNS and SASEGT. V was trimmed by 2 bases and J by 3 bases, leaving 10 bases between them.

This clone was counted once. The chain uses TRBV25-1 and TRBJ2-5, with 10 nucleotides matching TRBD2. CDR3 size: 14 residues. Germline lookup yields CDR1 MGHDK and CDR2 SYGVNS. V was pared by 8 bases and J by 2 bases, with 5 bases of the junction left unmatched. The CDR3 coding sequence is TGTGCCAGCGGCTCAGCGGGGGGGCAAGAGACCCAGTACTTC. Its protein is CASGSAGGQETQYF.

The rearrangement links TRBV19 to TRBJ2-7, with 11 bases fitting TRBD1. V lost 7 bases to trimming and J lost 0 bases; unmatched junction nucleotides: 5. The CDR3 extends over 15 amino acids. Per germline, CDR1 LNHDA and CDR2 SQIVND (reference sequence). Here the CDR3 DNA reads TGTGCCAGTACCCCGGGGACAGGGGGCTCCTACGAGCAGTACTTC. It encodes CASTPGTGGSYEQYF.

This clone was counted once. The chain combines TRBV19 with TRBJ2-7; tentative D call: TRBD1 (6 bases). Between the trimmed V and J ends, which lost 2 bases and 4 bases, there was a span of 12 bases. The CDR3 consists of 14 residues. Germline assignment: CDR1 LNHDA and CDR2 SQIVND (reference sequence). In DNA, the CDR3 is TGTGCCAGTAGTATAACCGGGACACCTTACGAGCAGTACTTC. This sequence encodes CASSITGTPYEQYF.

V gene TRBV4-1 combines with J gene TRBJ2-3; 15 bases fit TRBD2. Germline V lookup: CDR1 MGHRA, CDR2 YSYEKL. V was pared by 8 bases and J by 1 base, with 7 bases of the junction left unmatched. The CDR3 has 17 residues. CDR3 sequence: CASGGLAGGLGTDTQYF. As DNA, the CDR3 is TGCGCCAGCGGTGGACTAGCGGGGGGGCTGGGCACAGATACGCAGTATTTT.